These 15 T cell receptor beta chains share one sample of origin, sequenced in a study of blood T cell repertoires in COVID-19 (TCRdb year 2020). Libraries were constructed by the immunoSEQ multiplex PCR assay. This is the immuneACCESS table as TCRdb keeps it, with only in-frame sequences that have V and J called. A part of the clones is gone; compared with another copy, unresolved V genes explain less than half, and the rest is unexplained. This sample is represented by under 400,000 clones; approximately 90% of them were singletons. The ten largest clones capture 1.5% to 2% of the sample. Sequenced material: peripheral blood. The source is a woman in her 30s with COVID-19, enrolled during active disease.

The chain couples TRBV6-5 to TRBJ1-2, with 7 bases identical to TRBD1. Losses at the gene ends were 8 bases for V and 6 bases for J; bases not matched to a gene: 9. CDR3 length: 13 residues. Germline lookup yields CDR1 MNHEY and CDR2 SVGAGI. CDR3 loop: CASVPDRFNGYTF. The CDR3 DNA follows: TGTGCCAGCGTACCGGACAGGTTCAATGGCTACACCTTC.

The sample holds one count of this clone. The CDR3: CASSRLQLKNTGELFF. The CDR3 bases are TGTGCCAGCAGCCGCCTACAGTTAAAGAACACCGGGGAGCTGTTTTTT. The gene calls are TRBV7-2 and TRBJ2-2; D gene ambiguous. Germline V CDR1 and CDR2: SGHTA, FQGNSA. V lost 5 bases and J 1 base, leaving 14 bases between the germline ends. The CDR3 runs 16 residues. The full variable domain, its missing parts supplied by reference TRBV7-2 and TRBJ2-2, is GAGVSQSPSNKVTEKGKDVELRCDPISGHTALYWYRQSLGQGLEFLIYFQGNSAPDKSGLPSDRFSAERTGGSVSTLTIQRTQQEDSAVYLCASSRLQLKNTGELFFGEGSRLTVL.

The CDR3 nucleotides read TGTGCCAGCAGTCCGGACACCGACAATGAGCAGTTCTTC. Translated, it gives CASSPDTDNEQFF. The chain uses TRBV6-5 and TRBJ2-1, with a tentative D call TRBD1 (5 bases). The CDR3 is 13 amino acids. With 5 bases removed from V and 5 bases from J, the gap between germline ends came to 10 bases. CDR1 MNHEY and CDR2 SVGAGI come from the germline V gene.

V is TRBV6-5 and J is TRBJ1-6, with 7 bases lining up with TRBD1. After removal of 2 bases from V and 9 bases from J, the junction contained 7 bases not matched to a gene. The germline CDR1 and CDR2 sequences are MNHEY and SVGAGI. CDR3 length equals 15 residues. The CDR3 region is CASSYRNQGGSPLHF. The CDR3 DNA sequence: TGTGCCAGCAGTTACCGAAATCAGGGGGGTTCACCCCTCCACTTT.

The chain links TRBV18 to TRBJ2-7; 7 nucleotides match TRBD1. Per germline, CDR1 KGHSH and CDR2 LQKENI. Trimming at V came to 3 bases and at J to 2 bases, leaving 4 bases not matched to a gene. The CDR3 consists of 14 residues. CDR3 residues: CASSPRGRPYEQYF. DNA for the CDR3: TGTGCCAGCTCACCGAGGGGGCGCCCCTACGAGCAGTACTTC.

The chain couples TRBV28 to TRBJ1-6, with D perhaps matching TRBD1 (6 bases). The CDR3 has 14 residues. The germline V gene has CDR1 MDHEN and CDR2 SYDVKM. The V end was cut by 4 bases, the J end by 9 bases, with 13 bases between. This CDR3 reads CASSSQGTGSPLHF. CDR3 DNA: TGTGCCAGCAGTTCCCAGGGGACGGGTTCACCCCTCCACTTT.

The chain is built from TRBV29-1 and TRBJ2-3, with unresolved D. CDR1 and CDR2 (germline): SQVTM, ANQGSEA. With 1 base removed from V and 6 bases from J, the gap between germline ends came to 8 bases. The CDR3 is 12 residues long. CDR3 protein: CSVEGFGDTQYF. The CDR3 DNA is TGCAGCGTTGAAGGGTTCGGGGATACGCAGTATTTT.

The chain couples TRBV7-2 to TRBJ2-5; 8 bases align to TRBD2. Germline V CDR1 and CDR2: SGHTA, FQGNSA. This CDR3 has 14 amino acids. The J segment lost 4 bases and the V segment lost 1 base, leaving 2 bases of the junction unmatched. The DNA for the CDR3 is TGTGCCAGCAGCTTAGACAGCGGGGGAGAGACCCAGTACTTC. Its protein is CASSLDSGGETQYF.

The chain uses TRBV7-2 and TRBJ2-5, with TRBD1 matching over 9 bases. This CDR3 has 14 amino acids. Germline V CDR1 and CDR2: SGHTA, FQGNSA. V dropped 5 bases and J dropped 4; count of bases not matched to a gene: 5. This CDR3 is CASSPDRGAETQYF. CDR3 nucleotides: TGTGCCAGCAGCCCCGACAGGGGGGCAGAGACCCAGTACTTC.

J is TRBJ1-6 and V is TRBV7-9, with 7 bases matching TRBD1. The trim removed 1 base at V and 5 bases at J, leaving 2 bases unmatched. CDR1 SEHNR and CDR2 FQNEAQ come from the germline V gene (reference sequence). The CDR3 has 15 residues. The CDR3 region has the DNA TGTGCCAGCAGCTTAGGGGACAGCAATAATTCACCCCTCCACTTT. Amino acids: CASSLGDSNNSPLHF.

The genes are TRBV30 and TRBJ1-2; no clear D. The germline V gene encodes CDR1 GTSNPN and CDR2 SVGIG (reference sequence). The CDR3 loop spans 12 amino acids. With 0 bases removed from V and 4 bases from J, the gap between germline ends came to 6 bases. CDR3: CAWSVYGYGYTF. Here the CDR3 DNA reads TGTGCCTGGAGTGTATACGGCTATGGCTACACCTTC.

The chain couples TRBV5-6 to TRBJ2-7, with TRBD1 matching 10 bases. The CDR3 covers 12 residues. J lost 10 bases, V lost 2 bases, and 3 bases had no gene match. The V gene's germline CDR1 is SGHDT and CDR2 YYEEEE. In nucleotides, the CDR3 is TGTGCCAGCAGCTTCGGGACAGGGGACCAGTACGTC. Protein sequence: CASSFGTGDQYV.

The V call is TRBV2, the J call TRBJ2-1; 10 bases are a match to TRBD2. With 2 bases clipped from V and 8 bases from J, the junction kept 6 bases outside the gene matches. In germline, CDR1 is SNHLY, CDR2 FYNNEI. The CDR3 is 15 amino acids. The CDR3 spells CASSESSSGGYEQFF. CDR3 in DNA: TGTGCCAGCAGTGAATCGTCTAGCGGGGGCTATGAGCAGTTCTTC.

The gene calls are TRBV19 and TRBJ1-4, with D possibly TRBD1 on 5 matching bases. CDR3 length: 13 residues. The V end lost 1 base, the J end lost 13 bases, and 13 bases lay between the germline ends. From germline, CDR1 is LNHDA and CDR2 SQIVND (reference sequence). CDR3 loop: CASSIAPLQGLFF. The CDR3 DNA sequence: TGTGCCAGTAGTATAGCCCCACTGCAGGGACTGTTTTTT.

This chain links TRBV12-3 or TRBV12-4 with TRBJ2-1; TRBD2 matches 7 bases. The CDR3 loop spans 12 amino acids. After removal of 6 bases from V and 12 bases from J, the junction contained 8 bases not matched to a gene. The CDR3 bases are TGTGCCAGCAGCCGGGCCGGCGGGGGGCAGTTCTTC. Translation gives CASSRAGGGQFF.